This passage covers 8 T cell receptor beta chains from one sample sequenced in a study of cytomegalovirus exposure and HLA in healthy donors. PCR amplification relied on 60 Vbeta primers (plus 13 Jbeta primers). Method: immunoSEQ multiplex PCR; TCRdb's copy keeps in-frame clones and lacks some. The table shows some 140,000 clones, with 73% occurring only once. Sequencing used PBMCs. The receptors derive from a woman aged 40-49 years in good health and CMV-seronegative.

The gene calls are TRBV7-9 and TRBJ2-3; tentative D call: TRBD1 (6 bases). V lost 4 bases and J 0 bases, leaving 11 bases between the germline ends. The CDR3 runs to 15 residues. Germline V gene sequence: CDR1 SEHNR, CDR2 FQNEAQ (reference sequence). In DNA, the CDR3 is TGTGCCAGCAGCTCGAACAGGGAAAGCACAGATACGCAGTATTTT. This translates into CASSSNRESTDTQYF.

J is TRBJ2-1 and V is TRBV18, with D uncertain. From germline, CDR1 is KGHSH and CDR2 LQKENI. V was trimmed by 3 bases and J by 0 bases, leaving 9 bases between them. This CDR3 is 15 amino acids long. CDR3 loop: CASSPETGSYNEQFF. In nucleotides, the CDR3 is TGTGCCAGCTCACCTGAAACGGGCTCCTACAATGAGCAGTTCTTC.

The chain recombines TRBV9 with TRBJ1-2; no firm D call. Looked up from germline, CDR1 is SGDLS and CDR2 is YYNGEE. The CDR3 runs 11 residues. V was pared by 3 bases and J by 8 bases, with 8 bases between. CDR3 coding DNA: TGTGCCAGCAGCGATTCTAGGGGCTACACCTTC. Translating it yields CASSDSRGYTF.

The gene calls are TRBV7-8 and TRBJ1-2; the D is unclear. V lost 1 base to trimming and J lost 1 base, with 7 bases between them. This CDR3 region has 14 residues. Germline CDR1 reads SGHVS; CDR2 reads FQNEAQ. CDR3 region: CASSLGGSNYGYTF. The DNA for the CDR3 is TGTGCCAGCAGCTTAGGCGGCAGTAACTATGGCTACACCTTC.

The chain recombines TRBV7-9 with TRBJ2-5, with no clear D. CDR1 and CDR2 from the germline V gene are SEHNR and FQNEAQ (reference sequence). The CDR3 covers 14 residues. Between the trimmed V and J ends, which lost 3 bases and 0 bases, there was a span of 8 bases. The CDR3 coding sequence is TGTGCCAGCAGCTTCGACATGTACCAAGAGACCCAGTACTTC. Translation: CASSFDMYQETQYF.

This rearrangement joins TRBV4-2 to TRBJ1-5; weak D call: TRBD1 (5 bases). Germline CDR1 is LGHNA and CDR2 is YNFKEQ. Trimming stripped 0 bases from V and 3 bases from J, with 9 bases between. The CDR3 extends over 15 amino acids. CDR3 protein: CASSQEAGSNQPQHF. The CDR3 nucleotides read TGTGCCAGCAGCCAAGAAGCAGGGTCCAATCAGCCCCAGCATTTT.

The J gene is TRBJ2-5, the V gene TRBV5-4; no definite D call. V shed 0 bases and J shed 0 bases, with 15 bases lying between them. The CDR3 runs 17 residues. The germline V gene encodes CDR1 SGHNT and CDR2 YYREEE (reference sequence). The CDR3 nucleotides read TGTGCCAGCAGCTTGGACAGCCGGCCCTTGTACCAAGAGACCCAGTACTTC. Translation gives CASSLDSRPLYQETQYF.

V and J are TRBV5-8 and TRBJ1-2; no clear D. V gave up 9 bases and J gave up 4 bases, with 19 bases separating them. Germline CDR1 SGHTS, CDR2 YDEGEE. CDR3 length equals 14 residues. The CDR3 sequence: CATLERLSIYGYTF. The CDR3 DNA reads as TGTGCCACATTAGAGCGGTTATCTATCTATGGCTACACCTTC.